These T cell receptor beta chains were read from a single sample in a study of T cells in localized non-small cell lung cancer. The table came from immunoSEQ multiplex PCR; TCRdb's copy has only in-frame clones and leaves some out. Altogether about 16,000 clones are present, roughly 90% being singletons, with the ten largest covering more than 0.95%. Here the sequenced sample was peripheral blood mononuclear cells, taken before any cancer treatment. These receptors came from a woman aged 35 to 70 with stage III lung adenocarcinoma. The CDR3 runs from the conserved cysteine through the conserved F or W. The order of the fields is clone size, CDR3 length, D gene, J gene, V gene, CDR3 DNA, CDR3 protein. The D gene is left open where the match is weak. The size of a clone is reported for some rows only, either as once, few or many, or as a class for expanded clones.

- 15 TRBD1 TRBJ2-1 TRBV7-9 TGTGCCAGCAGTACCGGACAGGGAGACCACAATGAGCAGTTCTTC CASSTGQGDHNEQFF
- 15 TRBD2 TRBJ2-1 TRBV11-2 TGTGCCAGCAGGAAAGCGGGGCCCTCGGTTGGTGAGCAGTTCTTC CASRKAGPSVGEQFF
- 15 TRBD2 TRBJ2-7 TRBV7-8 TGTGCCAGCAGCTTAGGGTGGCGGGAGGAATACGAGCAGTACTTC CASSLGWREEYEQYF
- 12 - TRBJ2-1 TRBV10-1 TGCGCCAGCCAAGGCTCCTACAATGAGCAGTTCTTC CASQGSYNEQFF
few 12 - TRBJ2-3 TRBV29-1 TGCAGCGTCCGGCTACAGACAGATACGCAGTATTTT CSVRLQTDTQYF
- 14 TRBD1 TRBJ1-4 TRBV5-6 TGTGCCAGCAGCCAGACAGGGACGGATGAAAAACTGTTTTTT CASSQTGTDEKLFF
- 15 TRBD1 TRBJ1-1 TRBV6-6 TGTGCCAGCAGTGATCGGACAGGGGCGAACACTGAAGCTTTCTTT CASSDRTGANTEAFF
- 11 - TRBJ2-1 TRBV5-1 TGCGCCAGCAGCTTGGACGGGAAGCCCTTCTTC CASSLDGKPFF
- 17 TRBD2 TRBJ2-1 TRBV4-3 TGCGCCAGCAGCCAAGGGACTAGCGGGGGGCCACACAATGAGCAGTTCTTC CASSQGTSGGPHNEQFF
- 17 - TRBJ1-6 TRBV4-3 TGCGCCAGCAGCCAAGATGTCGGGAACTCCTATAATTCACCCCTCCACTTT CASSQDVGNSYNSPLHF
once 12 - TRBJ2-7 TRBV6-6 TGTGCCAGCACCTTGGACGGGTACGAGCAGTACTTC CASTLDGYEQYF
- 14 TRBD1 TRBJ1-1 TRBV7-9 TGTGCCAGCAGCGCCGGGACAGGGTTCAGAGAAGCTTTCTTT CASSAGTGFREAFF
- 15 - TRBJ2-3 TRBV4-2 TGTGCCAGCAGCCAAATTGTCGTTGGGGAGGATACGCAGTATTTT CASSQIVVGEDTQYF
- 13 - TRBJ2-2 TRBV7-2 TGTGCCAGCAGCTTAGCCAGGCCCGGGGAGCTGTTTTTT CASSLARPGELFF
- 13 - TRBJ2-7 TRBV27 TGTGCCAGCAGACCACCAAGGACCTACGAGCAGTACTTC CASRPPRTYEQYF
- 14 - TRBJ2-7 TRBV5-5 TGTGCCAGCAGCTTCCCTACAGGGATCTACGAGCAGTACTTC CASSFPTGIYEQYF
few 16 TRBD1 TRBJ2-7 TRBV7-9 TGTGCCAGCAGCTTGGGAGTCGGGACAGGAGGAACCGAGCAGTACTTC CASSLGVGTGGTEQYF
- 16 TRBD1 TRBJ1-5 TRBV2 TGTGCCAGCAGTGCCGACAGGGGACGAAGCAATCAGCCCCAGCATTTT CASSADRGRSNQPQHF
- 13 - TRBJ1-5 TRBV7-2 TGTGCCAGCAGCGCAGGACAGAATCAGCCCCAGCATTTT CASSAGQNQPQHF
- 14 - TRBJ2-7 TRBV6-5 TGTGCCAGCAGTGCACGGACAGCCACCTACGAGCAGTACTTC CASSARTATYEQYF
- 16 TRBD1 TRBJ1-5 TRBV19 TGTGCCAGTAGTATTAGGACAGGGGGGTCGGGTCAGCCCCAGCATTTT CASSIRTGGSGQPQHF
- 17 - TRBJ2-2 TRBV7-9 TGTGCCAGCAGGTCTCCCGCCGGGACCCTGAACACCGGGGAGCTGTTTTTT CASRSPAGTLNTGELFF
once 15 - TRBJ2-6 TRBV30 TGTGCCTGGAGTGTACGGGACTCTGGGGCCAACGTCCTGACTTTC CAWSVRDSGANVLTF
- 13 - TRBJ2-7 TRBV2 TGTGCCAGCAGTGACGGAATAGCCTACGAGCAGTACTTC CASSDGIAYEQYF